This T cell receptor (beta chain) was retrieved from a study of cytomegalovirus exposure and HLA in healthy donors. TCRdb's table, derived via immunoSEQ multiplex PCR, lists solely in-frame clones and lacks some. The repertoire holds 56,000 or so clones, with 93% as singletons. The sample holds one count of this clone. The donors were in the roughly 130-subject validation cohort, distinct from the 666-subject first cohort. The germline gives CDR1 SEHNR, CDR2 FQNEAQ (reference sequence). This CDR3 is built from 12 residues. V was cut by 6 bases and J by 6 bases, with 10 bases left in between. This receptor was taken from a woman aged 18-35 years in good health and CMV-seropositive. Sequencing was carried out using PBMCs. The genes are TRBV7-9 and TRBJ2-3; TRBD2 might be the D (6 bases). CDR3 sequence: CASRVREDTQYF. The CDR3 DNA sequence: TGTGCCAGCAGGGTCCGGGAGGATACGCAGTATTTT.